The clone carrying this TCR beta chain was observed a single time. The antigen is unknown. Time point denoted: blood 2 weeks post-SBRT. Treatment defined: 15 Gy SBRT to primary tumor, nephrectomy 4 weeks later. The patient's renal cell carcinoma had clear cell pathology. These data belong to a study of radiation and T cells in renal cell carcinoma. Whole-study context: Nephrectomy followed 15 Gy stereotactic body radiation by 4 weeks. General study results and limits: From baseline, blood top tumor clonotypes peaked at 2 weeks post-radiation.

The protocol was immunoSEQ multiplex PCR, while the TCRdb copy is restricted to in-frame clones and leaves out a portion. The data contain 150,000 or so clones, roughly 87% of them singletons. Sequencing was performed on blood, taken from a patient whose treatment included radiotherapy and nephrectomy. The receptor was isolated from a woman aged 50 to 60 with renal cell carcinoma.

DNA of the CDR3: TGTGCCAGCAGTGTACAACGACAAGAGTCCGAGCAGTACTTC. This encodes CASSVQRQESEQYF. This chain joins TRBV2 and TRBJ2-7; no clear D gene. The germline CDR1 and CDR2 sequences are SNHLY and FYNNEI. V lost 4 bases, J lost 6 bases, and 16 bases lay in between. This CDR3 has 14 amino acids. The full variable domain, in which reference TRBV2 and TRBJ2-7 provide the parts outside the CDR3, is EPEVTQTPSHQVTQMGQEVILRCVPISNHLYFYWYRQILGQKVEFLVSFYNNEISEKSEIFDDQFSVERPDGSNFTLKIRSTKLEDSAMYFCASSVQRQESEQYFGPGTRLTVT.